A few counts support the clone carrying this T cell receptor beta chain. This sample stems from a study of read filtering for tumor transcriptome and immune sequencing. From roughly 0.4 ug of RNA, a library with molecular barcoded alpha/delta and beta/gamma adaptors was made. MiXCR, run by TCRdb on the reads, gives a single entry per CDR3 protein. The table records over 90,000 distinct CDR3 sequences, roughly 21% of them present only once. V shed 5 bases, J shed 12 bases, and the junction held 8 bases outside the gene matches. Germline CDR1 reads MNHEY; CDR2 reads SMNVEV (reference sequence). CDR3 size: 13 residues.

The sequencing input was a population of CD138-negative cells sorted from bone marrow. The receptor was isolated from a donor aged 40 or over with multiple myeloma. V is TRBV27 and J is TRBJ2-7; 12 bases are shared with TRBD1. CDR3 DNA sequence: TGTGCCAGCAGTCCTCCGGGACAGGGGGCGCCGTACTTC. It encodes CASSPPGQGAPYF.